This T cell receptor beta chain was captured in a study of sequential checkpoint blockade in melanoma. About the research overall: TCRβ was sequenced from DNA of about 96 pretreatment tumors. Study results and caveats: In arm A, pretreatment tumor clonality was associated with response. Rising tumor T-cell fraction and clonality meant about 30 times likelier benefit.

The treatment was: randomized to nivolumab then ipilimumab (arm A) or the reverse (arm B). A note on this clone: Its specificity is unknown.

Clones were read by immunoSEQ multiplex PCR, and TCRdb kept only the in-frame ones, dropping some. The sample includes about 3,200 clones, roughly a fifth of them seen just once. The CDR3 runs to 14 residues. V was pared by 5 bases and J by 7 bases, with 5 bases of the junction left unmatched. Germline loops: CDR1 MDHEN, CDR2 SYDVKM. The V call is TRBV28, the J call TRBJ1-4, with 9 positions matching TRBD1. The TCR originated in a human donor with melanoma. The source was tumor tissue (inferred from file names), collected from a patient given nivolumab and ipilimumab in sequence. CDR3 coding DNA: TGTGCCAGCAGTCCTACAGGGGGCGGTGAAAAACTGTTTTTT. Translated: CASSPTGGGEKLFF.